This note documents a single TCR beta chain sequence. The antigen remains unidentified. This sample is part of a study of early T cells in non-severe SARS-CoV-2 infection. Across the whole study: The study sequenced bulk RNA from unsorted whole blood, with chains unpaired. Broader study findings: Lookups in VDJdb leaned toward anti-spike CD8 responses and missed private and CD4 specificities.

Separate cDNA molecules each had unique molecular identifiers attached to them. MiXCR, applied by TCRdb to the 5' RACE reads, yields one record per CDR3 protein. The top ten hold under 13% of the sample, which has tens of thousands of distinct CDR3 sequences, more than 4% seen once. Trimming took off 0 bases at V and 2 bases at J, with 7 bases between the two ends. Looked up from germline, CDR1 is SGHTA and CDR2 is FQGTGA. The CDR3 is 14 amino acids. Source material: whole blood. The TCR originated in an adult who was a healthcare worker with PCR-confirmed SARS-CoV-2 infection or an uninfected control (not recorded which). This rearrangement joins TRBV7-3 to TRBJ2-5; D is unresolved. The CDR3 protein is CASSLTGTQETQYF. The CDR3 DNA reads as TGTGCCAGCAGCTTAACGGGCACACAAGAGACCCAGTACTTC.